These 32 T cell receptor beta chains originate from one sample sequenced in a study of blood T cell repertoires in COVID-19. Libraries were prepared by immunoSEQ multiplex PCR; TCRdb keeps only in-frame clonotypes and omits some of them. The sample has approximately 450,000 clones; roughly 91% are singletons. Sequencing input: peripheral blood. The receptor set was obtained from a woman in her 30s with acute or convalescent COVID-19.

CDR3 sequence reads: CASSLRGGEETQYF. The CDR3 nucleotides are TGTGCCAGCAGCTTAAGGGGGGGAGAAGAGACCCAGTACTTC. The chain employs TRBV7-3 and TRBJ2-5; 7 bases line up with TRBD2. This CDR3 is 14 amino acids long. CDR1 and CDR2 (germline): SGHTA, FQGTGA. After removal of 1 base from V and 3 bases from J, the junction contained 2 bases not matched to a gene.

The gene calls are TRBV5-8 and TRBJ1-2; possibly TRBD1 for D (5 bases). CDR3 size: 15 residues. Germline values: CDR1 SGHTS, CDR2 YDEGEE. The V and J ends lost 1 base and 4 bases respectively, with 14 bases between them. This CDR3 reads CASSLNAGRGYGYTF. In DNA, the CDR3 is TGTGCCAGCAGCTTGAACGCAGGGAGGGGCTATGGCTACACCTTC.

This chain connects TRBV3-1 (or the pseudogene TRBV3-2) to TRBJ2-7; 11 nucleotides line up with TRBD2. The J segment lost 4 bases and the V segment lost 3 bases, leaving 14 bases of the junction unmatched. Looked up from germline, CDR1 is LGHDT and CDR2 is YNNKEL (reference sequence). The length of the CDR3 is 18 residues. The CDR3 region has the DNA TGTGCCAGCAGCCATAGCGGGGGGGCTCCAGTTGATCATTACGAGCAGTACTTC. It yields the protein CASSHSGGAPVDHYEQYF.

This rearrangement joins TRBV3-1 (or the pseudogene TRBV3-2) to TRBJ2-7; 7 bases agree with TRBD1. This CDR3 has 16 residues. J lost 5 bases, V lost 3 bases, and 13 bases had no gene match. The germline V gene encodes CDR1 LGHDT and CDR2 YNNKEL (reference sequence). CDR3 sequence (DNA): TGTGCCAGCAGCCAGTCCCTGACAGGGATTCGCCACGAGCAGTACTTC. Translated: CASSQSLTGIRHEQYF.

This chain uses TRBV7-3 with TRBJ2-6; 8 bases match TRBD1. This CDR3 has 15 amino acids. Germline V lookup: CDR1 SGHTA, CDR2 FQGTGA. The J segment lost 3 bases and the V segment lost 5 bases, leaving 3 bases of the junction unmatched. CDR3 coding DNA: TGTGCCAGCAGCCCAGGGGGCCTTGGGGCCAACGTCCTGACTTTC. Protein: CASSPGGLGANVLTF.

V usage is TRBV6-5 and J usage is TRBJ2-3, with D tentatively TRBD2 (5 bases). The CDR3 is 15 amino acids. Germline CDR1 is MNHEY and CDR2 is SVGAGI. V was cut by 2 bases and J by 3 bases, with 12 bases left in between. In DNA, the CDR3 is TGTGCCAGCAGTTACGGTGAGGGTGGGACAGATACGCAGTATTTT. Its protein product is CASSYGEGGTDTQYF.

Of note for this clone: Other DNA sequences of this sample code for an identical CDR3. The rearrangement joins TRBV5-1 to TRBJ1-1; D call uncertain. Germline V CDR1 and CDR2: SGHRS, YFSETQ. The CDR3 covers 13 residues. The V and J ends lost 3 bases and 4 bases respectively, with 10 bases between them. The CDR3 reads CASSSAGSTEAFF. The CDR3 DNA is TGCGCCAGCAGCTCGGCAGGAAGCACTGAAGCTTTCTTT.

The chain links TRBV28 to TRBJ2-1; TRBD2 matches 10 bases. The CDR3 is made up of 15 amino acids. The trim removed 4 bases at V and 7 bases at J, leaving 7 bases unmatched. Germline lookup yields CDR1 MDHEN and CDR2 SYDVKM. In nucleotides, the CDR3 is TGTGCCAGCAGTTCGCCTAGCGGGGGTCCAAATGAGCAGTTCTTC. It translates to CASSSPSGGPNEQFF.

The rearrangement joins TRBV30 to TRBJ2-1; the match to TRBD1 covers 7 bases. Germline V gives CDR1 GTSNPN, CDR2 SVGIG (reference sequence). The ends lost 5 bases at V and 10 bases at J; junction bases unmatched: 17. The CDR3 length is 15 residues. In DNA, the CDR3 is TGTGCCTGGGGGGGTAGGGGGCCTGAGTCTCGGGAGCAGTTCTTC. It codes for CAWGGRGPESREQFF.

This rearrangement joins TRBV20-1 to TRBJ1-2, with TRBD1 as a possible D gene (6 bases). In germline, CDR1 is DFQATT, CDR2 SNEGSKA (reference sequence). The V end lost 3 bases, the J end lost 4 bases, and 12 bases lay between the germline ends. CDR3 size: 13 residues. The CDR3 region has the DNA TGCAGTGCTAGTTTACCAGGGGTCTATGGCTACACCTTC. Its protein product is CSASLPGVYGYTF.

This rearrangement joins TRBV6-5 to TRBJ2-7, with TRBD1 matching 8 bases. This CDR3 comprises 13 residues. Germline CDR1 reads MNHEY; CDR2 reads SVGAGI. The junction had 2 bases not matched to a gene; V was cut back by 4 bases and J by 3 bases. DNA for the CDR3: TGTGCCAGCAGTTGGACAGGGTACTACGAGCAGTACTTC. It translates to CASSWTGYYEQYF.

The chain recombines TRBV30 with TRBJ1-2, with D possibly matching TRBD1 (6 bases). CDR3 size: 16 residues. Germline V gives CDR1 GTSNPN, CDR2 SVGIG (reference sequence). The V and J ends lost 1 base and 5 bases respectively, with 20 bases between them. The CDR3 region is CAWSARFRGSGYGYTF. The CDR3 coding sequence is TGTGCCTGGAGTGCCAGATTCAGGGGAAGTGGGTATGGCTACACCTTC.

The rearrangement links TRBV6-5 to TRBJ1-1, with 8 positions matching TRBD1. Germline V gene lookup returns CDR1 MNHEY and CDR2 SVGAGI. The CDR3 runs 15 residues. The J segment lost 1 base and the V segment lost 5 bases, leaving 6 bases of the junction unmatched. CDR3 nucleotides: TGTGCCAGCAGTCCCGACAGGGGACCGAACACTGAAGCTTTCTTT. Protein: CASSPDRGPNTEAFF.

This chain connects TRBV7-8 to TRBJ1-1; D is ambiguous. CDR1 and CDR2 from the germline V gene are SGHVS and FQNEAQ. The CDR3 extends over 13 amino acids. Trimming took off 5 bases at V and 0 bases at J, with 7 bases between the two ends. CDR3 amino acids: CASSLYMNTEAFF. The CDR3 region has the DNA TGTGCCAGCAGCCTTTATATGAACACTGAAGCTTTCTTT.

In its sample, this clone was seen once. The chain couples TRBV18 to TRBJ2-7; D not resolved. The CDR3 has 12 amino acids. V was clipped by 3 bases and J by 4 bases, with 7 bases between them. Germline loops: CDR1 KGHSH, CDR2 LQKENI. CDR3 sequence: CASSPQLYEQYF. CDR3 DNA sequence: TGTGCCAGCTCACCCCAGTTATACGAGCAGTACTTC.

V usage is TRBV19 and J usage is TRBJ1-1; D not resolved. Germline CDR1 and CDR2: LNHDA and SQIVND (reference sequence). The CDR3 is made up of 15 amino acids. Deletions cut 3 bases from V and 1 base from J, with 12 bases between. CDR3 loop: CASSILRGGNTEAFF. CDR3 nucleotides: TGTGCCAGTAGTATTCTCCGGGGTGGGAACACTGAAGCTTTCTTT.

The V call is TRBV27, the J call TRBJ2-7, with D possibly matching TRBD1 (6 bases). Trimming removed 5 bases from V and 3 bases from J, with 11 bases in between. The V gene's germline CDR1 is MNHEY and CDR2 SMNVEV (reference sequence). The CDR3 has 13 amino acids. CDR3 sequence reads: CASSPDRNYEQYF. The CDR3 DNA is TGTGCCAGCAGTCCTGACAGGAACTACGAGCAGTACTTC.

The rearrangement joins TRBV9 to TRBJ2-5; the D gene is possibly TRBD2 (6 bases). Per the germline V gene, CDR1 is SGDLS and CDR2 is YYNGEE. The CDR3 is made up of 15 amino acids. Trimming removed 0 bases at V and 2 bases at J, with 11 bases between. The CDR3 DNA follows: TGTGCCAGCAGCGTAGAGGGACTCCGACAAGAGACCCAGTACTTC. Translated: CASSVEGLRQETQYF.

V is TRBV7-9 and J is TRBJ1-4; maybe TRBD1 (6 bases). Per the germline V gene, CDR1 is SEHNR and CDR2 is FQNEAQ (reference sequence). Trimming cost V 6 bases and J 8 bases, with 13 bases left between them. The CDR3 is 13 residues long. CDR3 in DNA: TGTGCCAGCAGTCCTCCAGGGGACGAAAAACTGTTTTTT. Residues: CASSPPGDEKLFF.

The V and J genes are TRBV6-5 and TRBJ2-7; 8 bases fit TRBD2. Germline V gene lookup returns CDR1 MNHEY and CDR2 SVGAGI. V gave up 7 bases and J gave up 2 bases; unmatched junction bases: 7. This CDR3 contains 14 residues. CDR3 nucleotide sequence: TGTGCCAGCATGATAGGCGGGGGGACCTACGAGCAGTACTTC. Its translation is CASMIGGGTYEQYF.

The CDR3 protein is CASSTTGPHYGYTF. The CDR3 DNA reads TGTGCCAGCAGTACGACAGGGCCCCACTATGGCTACACCTTC. The V call is TRBV7-9, the J call TRBJ1-2, with 7 nucleotides matching TRBD1. Germline CDR1 and CDR2: SEHNR and FQNEAQ (reference sequence). V shed 6 bases, J shed 3 bases, and the junction held 7 bases outside the gene matches. The CDR3 runs to 14 residues.

This clone appeared once. This chain joins TRBV3-1 (or the pseudogene TRBV3-2) and TRBJ2-3; TRBD2 aligns across 10 bases. Germline V gene lookup returns CDR1 LGHDT and CDR2 YNNKEL (reference sequence). CDR3 length: 17 amino acids. V lost 2 bases to trimming and J lost 4 bases; unmatched junction nucleotides: 9. Here the CDR3 DNA reads TGTGCCAGCAGCCAAAGACCACTAGCGGGGCTTGCAGATACGCAGTATTTT. Amino acid sequence: CASSQRPLAGLADTQYF.

The chain is built from TRBV2 and TRBJ2-3; D might be TRBD1 (5 bases). The CDR3 consists of 14 residues. CDR1 is SNHLY, CDR2 FYNNEI, per germline. The ends were cut back, 6 bases at V and 0 bases at J, with 10 bases in the middle. CDR3 in DNA: TGTGCCAGCAGCGCCAGGGTTAGCACAGATACGCAGTATTTT. It encodes CASSARVSTDTQYF.

As to this clone: This sample also contains other DNA sequences that code for the same CDR3. V gene TRBV12-3 or TRBV12-4 combines with J gene TRBJ1-2; no reliable D call. Trimming stripped 2 bases from V and 2 bases from J, with 3 bases between. The CDR3 is made up of 12 amino acids. CDR3 protein: CASSLLNYGYTF. Here the CDR3 DNA reads TGTGCCAGCAGTTTACTGAACTATGGCTACACCTTC.

The genes are TRBV30 and TRBJ1-4, with TRBD1 identical over 9 bases. Germline loops: CDR1 GTSNPN, CDR2 SVGIG (reference sequence). The CDR3 is 16 residues long. V lost 3 bases and J lost 8; bases outside the gene matches: 13. This chain's CDR3 is CAWSGTGTSRAEKLFF. DNA of the CDR3: TGTGCCTGGAGCGGGACAGGGACAAGTCGGGCGGAAAAACTGTTTTTT.

V and J are TRBV3-1 (or the pseudogene TRBV3-2) and TRBJ1-4; 11 nucleotides align to TRBD1. The germline gives CDR1 LGHDT, CDR2 YNNKEL (reference sequence). J was trimmed by 5 bases and V by 5 bases; bases with no gene match: 4. This CDR3 has 15 residues. The CDR3 loop reads CASSRTGGENEKLFF. The CDR3 DNA follows: TGTGCCAGCAGCAGGACAGGGGGCGAGAATGAAAAACTGTTTTTT.

The genes are TRBV6-1 and TRBJ2-1; TRBD2 matches 7 bases. The CDR3 is 15 amino acids. CDR1 and CDR2 from the germline V gene are MNHNS and SASEGT. J gave up 0 bases and V 2 bases, and 1 base lay outside the gene matches. CDR3 sequence (DNA): TGTGCCAGCAGTGAATGGGGGGGCTCCTACAATGAGCAGTTCTTC. Protein: CASSEWGGSYNEQFF.

The chain employs TRBV12-3 or TRBV12-4 and TRBJ2-2; D unclear. CDR3 length equals 13 residues. The germline V and J ends were trimmed by 7 bases and 1 base, with 7 bases remaining between them. CDR3 amino acids: CASNLWNTGELFF. The CDR3 nucleotides are TGTGCCAGCAACCTATGGAACACCGGGGAGCTGTTTTTT.

This chain uses TRBV5-4 with TRBJ1-1; 10 bases are shared with TRBD1. This CDR3 has 16 residues. V trimming: 4 bases; J trimming: 1 base; junction bases outside the gene matches: 7. Germline V CDR1 and CDR2: SGHNT, YYREEE (reference sequence). CDR3 region: CASSTGQGVANTEAFF. In DNA form, the CDR3 reads TGTGCCAGCAGCACTGGACAGGGGGTAGCGAACACTGAAGCTTTCTTT. The entire variable domain, with the rest obtained from reference TRBV5-4 and TRBJ1-1, is as follows: ETGVTQSPTHLIKTRGQQVTLRCSSQSGHNTVSWYQQALGQGPQFIFQYYREEENGRGNFPPRFSGLQFPNYSSELNVNALELDDSALYLCASSTGQGVANTEAFFGQGTRLTVV.

The chain recombines TRBV6-5 with TRBJ1-5; D uncertain. In germline, CDR1 is MNHEY, CDR2 SVGAGI. The germline V and J ends were trimmed by 7 bases and 7 bases, with 17 bases remaining between them. The CDR3 has 14 residues. CDR3 sequence (DNA): TGTGCCAGCAAAGCGGGAGGGTTTGGGCAGCCCCAGCATTTT. This translates into CASKAGGFGQPQHF.

Notes on this clone: A much larger clone lies one base from this, so it may be a read error. CDR3 sequence: CASRVRQGNNQPQHF. CDR3 DNA: TGTGCCAGCAGGGTCAGACAGGGCAACAATCAGCCCCAGCATTTT. This chain uses TRBV6-5 with TRBJ1-5; TRBD1 aligns across 7 bases. V gave up 6 bases and J gave up 3 bases; unmatched junction bases: 8. Germline CDR1 and CDR2: MNHEY and SVGAGI. CDR3 length equals 15 residues.

This clone was seen a few times. The rearrangement links TRBV9 to TRBJ2-1, with 8 nucleotides matching TRBD1. CDR1 is SGDLS, CDR2 YYNGEE, per germline. Trimming at V came to 0 bases and at J to 8 bases, leaving 4 bases not matched to a gene. This CDR3 is built from 14 residues. The CDR3 nucleotides are TGTGCCAGCAGCGTAGGCCAGGGGGCAGATGAGCAGTTCTTC. This translates into CASSVGQGADEQFF.